These 14 T cell receptor beta chains originate from one sample sequenced in a study of blood T cell repertoires in COVID-19. Produced via immunoSEQ multiplex PCR; TCRdb's table is partial and in-frame only. The repertoire holds around 380,000 clones, 80% to 90% seen once, with under 1.5% in the top ten. Material for sequencing was PBMCs or T cells enriched from blood (not recorded which). These TCRs come from a man aged 30-40 years who had recovered from COVID-19.

DNA of the CDR3: TGTGCCTGGAGTGTAAAGGCCCAGAGGGGAGGACAGCCCCAGCATTTT. Residues: CAWSVKAQRGGQPQHF. The chain carries TRBV30 and TRBJ1-5; D might be TRBD1 (5 bases). CDR1 and CDR2 from the germline V gene are GTSNPN and SVGIG (reference sequence). The CDR3 length is 16 residues. V lost 0 bases and J 7 bases, leaving 19 bases between the germline ends.

The chain combines TRBV29-1 with TRBJ1-2, with D maybe TRBD1 (6 bases). V dropped 4 bases and J dropped 8 bases, with 17 bases sitting between them. The CDR3 covers 13 residues. Germline values: CDR1 SQVTM, CDR2 ANQGSEA. DNA for the CDR3: TGCAGCGTTGTTAAGACAGGCATGGAGGGCTACACCTTC. Translating gives CSVVKTGMEGYTF.

The V gene is TRBV6-2 or TRBV6-3, the J gene TRBJ2-2; no clear D gene. CDR1 and CDR2 (germline): MNHEY, SVGEGT. This CDR3 has 17 residues. V lost 4 bases to trimming and J lost 0 bases, with 15 bases between them. The CDR3 DNA is TGTGCCAGCAGTTTCGAACAGCCCTCCACGAACACCGGGGAGCTGTTTTTT. It specifies CASSFEQPSTNTGELFF.

V is TRBV15 and J is TRBJ2-1; TRBD2 matches 8 bases. This CDR3 has 15 residues. Trimming at V came to 0 bases and at J to 6 bases, leaving 4 bases not matched to a gene. Per the germline V gene, CDR1 is LNHNV and CDR2 is YYDKDF (reference sequence). DNA for the CDR3: TGTGCCACCAGCAGAGAGGTTCTAGCGGGCAATGAGCAGTTCTTC. It encodes CATSREVLAGNEQFF.

This chain links TRBV7-2 with TRBJ2-7; 7 positions match TRBD1. V shed 2 bases, J shed 2 bases, and the junction held 3 bases outside the gene matches. In germline, CDR1 is SGHTA, CDR2 FQGNSA. The CDR3 consists of 14 residues. The CDR3 spells CASSLTGTAYEQYF. CDR3 nucleotide sequence: TGTGCCAGCAGCTTAACCGGGACAGCCTACGAGCAGTACTTC.

This clone was recorded once. The V and J genes are TRBV6-5 and TRBJ2-7; TRBD1 aligns across 10 bases. V gave up 3 bases and J gave up 2 bases; unmatched junction bases: 4. The CDR3 is 15 residues long. Germline assignment: CDR1 MNHEY and CDR2 SVGAGI. This chain's CDR3 is CASSYRDRGTYEQYF. CDR3 DNA: TGTGCCAGCAGTTATAGGGACAGGGGAACCTACGAGCAGTACTTC.

The chain recombines TRBV7-8 with TRBJ1-1; D is unresolved. The CDR3 loop spans 18 amino acids. The V gene lost 1 base and the J gene lost 4 bases, with 22 bases spanning the gap. Germline CDR1 is SGHVS and CDR2 is FQNEAQ. The CDR3 nucleotides read TGTGCCAGCAGCTTAGTGGCAGGAGGACCCCTCACGAGCACTGAAGCTTTCTTT. As protein: CASSLVAGGPLTSTEAFF.

This clone was seen once. V and J are TRBV13 and TRBJ1-2, with 10 bases matching TRBD1. The ends lost 4 bases at V and 8 bases at J; junction bases unmatched: 7. The CDR3 length is 14 residues. Germline assignment: CDR1 PRHDT and CDR2 FYEKMQ (reference sequence). The CDR3 reads CASSSRQGAIGYTF. DNA of the CDR3: TGTGCCAGCAGCTCCCGACAGGGGGCAATCGGCTACACCTTC. The whole variable domain, filled in from reference TRBV13 and TRBJ1-2, reads AAGVIQSPRHLIKEKRETATLKCYPIPRHDTVYWYQQGPGQDPQFLISFYEKMQSDKGSIPDRFSAQQFSDYHSELNMSSLELGDSALYFCASSSRQGAIGYTFGSGTRLTVV.

The chain joins TRBV6-7 to TRBJ1-5; 7 nucleotides match TRBD1. TRBV6-7 counts as an open reading frame of uncertain function. V trimming: 0 bases; J trimming: 0 bases; junction bases outside the gene matches: 5. The CDR3 is made up of 17 amino acids. CDR3 residues: CASSYSAGTDSNQPQHF. The DNA of the CDR3 is TGTGCCAGCAGTTACTCGGCCGGGACAGATAGCAATCAGCCCCAGCATTTT.

As concerns this clone: This CDR3 is also generated by other DNA sequences in the sample. The gene calls are TRBV5-1 and TRBJ2-2, with D possibly TRBD2 on 6 matching bases. CDR1 is SGHRS, CDR2 YFSETQ, per germline. V lost 4 bases and J 1 base, leaving 8 bases between the germline ends. There are 14 residues in the CDR3. The CDR3 region is CASSPGGNTGELFF. The CDR3 DNA is TGCGCCAGCAGCCCCGGGGGGAACACCGGGGAGCTGTTTTTT.

The chain employs TRBV2 and TRBJ2-2; D may be TRBD2 (5 bases). This CDR3 has 15 residues. V was shortened by 8 bases and J by 6 bases, with 19 bases between the two germline ends. Germline lookup yields CDR1 SNHLY and CDR2 FYNNEI. The CDR3 loop reads CASFKDRGLPGELFF. DNA for the CDR3: TGTGCCAGCTTCAAGGATCGCGGGCTCCCCGGGGAGCTGTTTTTT.

The V gene is TRBV4-3, the J gene TRBJ2-2, with D uncertain. CDR1 is LGHNA and CDR2 is YSLEER in the germline V gene. This CDR3 has 14 residues. Trimming pared 2 bases from V and 4 bases from J, leaving 8 bases between. CDR3 residues: CASSQPGPTGELFF. The CDR3 nucleotides are TGCGCCAGCAGCCAACCTGGGCCCACCGGGGAGCTGTTTTTT.

This chain uses TRBV10-2 with TRBJ1-6, with 9 bases that match TRBD1. Germline V gene lookup returns CDR1 WSHSY and CDR2 SAAADI. The CDR3 is 14 amino acids. The J segment lost 9 bases and the V segment lost 4 bases, leaving 4 bases of the junction unmatched. CDR3 in amino acids: CASSGQGGGSPLHF. The CDR3 nucleotides read TGCGCCAGCAGTGGACAGGGGGGGGGTTCACCCCTCCACTTT.

The chain employs TRBV4-2 and TRBJ1-5; no definite D call. The CDR3 spans 14 residues. Germline V lookup: CDR1 LGHNA, CDR2 YNFKEQ. Trimming took 0 bases from V and 7 from J, leaving 10 bases between them. CDR3 protein: CASSQEGAPQPQHF. CDR3 coding DNA: TGTGCCAGCAGCCAAGAGGGCGCCCCGCAGCCCCAGCATTTT.